This TCR beta chain was retrieved from a study of T cell responses to AZD1222 COVID-19 vaccine. Broader study findings: AZD1222 recipients seropositive at baseline numbered only six or seven. Donors skewed white British and female; clonal diversity was possibly underestimated.

Comment on this clone: The antigen is unknown.

Assay used: immunoSEQ multiplex PCR; TCRdb lists only in-frame clones, some missing. Of 89,000 or so clones listed, just over 85% are singletons. The germline V gene encodes CDR1 SEHNR and CDR2 FQNEAQ (reference sequence). V was pared by 3 bases and J by 1 base, with 9 bases between. The CDR3 is 14 amino acids. Second-dose intervals of approximately 4 or approximately 12 weeks were pooled. This sample comprised peripheral blood, obtained 28 days after the second AZD1222 dose. V usage is TRBV7-9 and J usage is TRBJ1-1, with D tentatively TRBD1 (5 bases). The receptor was derived from an adult who received the AZD1222 COVID-19 vaccine. The CDR3 coding sequence is TGTGCCAGCAGCTTGCAGGGACCGAACACTGAAGCTTTCTTT. Translating gives CASSLQGPNTEAFF.